A single sample is the source of the 3 T cell receptor beta chains below, sequenced in a study of blood T cells in healthy people across ages. Then a second PCR, running roughly 7 to 11 cycles, was carried out with a sample-barcoded 5' primer and a J-beta primer mix. TCRdb processed the 5' RACE reads anew with MiXCR; each CDR3 protein has one entry. The sample records hundreds of thousands of distinct CDR3 sequences, roughly 56% being singletons. The specimen was blood. The receptor source for this set is a man aged 40-49 years in good health.

This chain connects TRBV7-3 to TRBJ2-3, with 12 bases that match TRBD1. Germline assignment: CDR1 SGHTA and CDR2 FQGTGA. V shed 1 base, J shed 3 bases, and the junction held 2 bases outside the gene matches. This CDR3 spans 16 amino acids. The CDR3 nucleotides read TGTGCCAGCAGCTTAATGGGACAGGGGGCAACAGATACGCAGTATTTT. Translation: CASSLMGQGATDTQYF.

This clonotype was found a few times. The V and J genes are TRBV4-2 and TRBJ2-5; D is perhaps TRBD2 (5 bases). Looked up from germline, CDR1 is LGHNA and CDR2 is YNFKEQ. The V and J ends lost 1 base and 5 bases respectively, with 11 bases between them. This CDR3 spans 14 amino acids. CDR3: CASSQAGSGETQYF. The CDR3 bases are TGTGCCAGCAGCCAAGCGGGGTCGGGGGAGACCCAGTACTTC.

In its sample, this clonotype was seen once. This chain connects TRBV24-1 to TRBJ1-3; D is possibly TRBD1 (6 bases). Trimming took 9 bases from V and 2 from J, leaving 13 bases between them. Germline V lookup: CDR1 KGHDR, CDR2 SFDVKD. The CDR3 loop spans 14 amino acids. CDR3 nucleotides: TGTGCCACCTCTACAGGGAACGCTGGAAACACCATATATTTT. Translated, it gives CATSTGNAGNTIYF.